This TCR beta chain was observed in a study of T-cell reconstitution after alpha-beta-depleted transplantation in children. Study-wide findings and caveats: Approximately two months post-transplant, alpha-beta T cells reportedly originated from several hundred expanded graft clones. Surviving recipient T cells and thymic progenitors underlay high day-60 TCRbeta diversity in some patients. Most T-cell counts and diversity one year after the transplant came from T cells that were newly produced.

This clonotype was picked up a small number of times. The antigen is undetermined. Unique molecular identifiers tagged the TCRbeta library. A single record per CDR3 protein comes from TCRdb applying MiXCR to the PCR reads. This table has hundreds of thousands of distinct CDR3 sequences, roughly 13% appearing once. This TCR was sampled from a male patient younger than 18 who had a stem cell transplant for acute myeloid leukemia, so the T cells may come from the graft donor. The sample consisted of PBMCs, mostly from graft donor cells, taken 360 days after TCRalphabeta/CD19-depleted stem cell transplant.

The CDR3 region is CAWRGGPGYTQYF. DNA for the CDR3: TGTGCCTGGAGAGGGGGCCCCGGGTATACGCAGTATTTT. The chain couples TRBV30 to TRBJ2-3; TRBD1 matches 7 bases. This CDR3 region has 13 residues. Unmatched junction bases numbered 7, after V lost 3 bases and J lost 7 bases. Germline-derived CDR1 and CDR2 are GTSNPN and SVGIG (reference sequence). Full variable domain (rest looked up from reference TRBV30 and TRBJ2-3): SQTIHQWPATLVQPVGSPLSLECTVEGTSNPNLYWYRQAAGRGLQLLFYSVGIGQISSEVPQNLSASRPQDRQFILSSKKLLLSDSGFYLCAWRGGPGYTQYFGPGTRLTVL.